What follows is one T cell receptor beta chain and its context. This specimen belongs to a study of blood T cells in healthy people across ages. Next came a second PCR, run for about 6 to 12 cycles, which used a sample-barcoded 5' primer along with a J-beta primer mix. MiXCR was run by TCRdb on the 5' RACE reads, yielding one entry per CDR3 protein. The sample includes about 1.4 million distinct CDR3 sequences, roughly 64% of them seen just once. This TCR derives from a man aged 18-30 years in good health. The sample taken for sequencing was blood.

The CDR3 loop is CASRPILARTNYGYTF. CDR3 sequence (DNA): TGTGCCAGCAGACCCATACTGGCCAGGACAAACTATGGCTACACCTTC. V is TRBV27 and J is TRBJ1-2, with a weak D call TRBD1 (5 bases). Looked up from germline, CDR1 is MNHEY and CDR2 is SMNVEV (reference sequence). The V end was cut by 6 bases, the J end by 2 bases, with 19 bases between. The CDR3 has 16 residues.